These 30 T cell receptor beta chains share one sample of origin, sequenced in a study of cytomegalovirus exposure and HLA in healthy donors. The PCR ran on 60 Vbeta and 13 Jbeta primers. Only in-frame clones appear in the TCRdb table, and some are missing; sequencing was by immunoSEQ multiplex PCR. The data hold some 200,000 clones, with around 80% observed a single time. Sample: PBMCs. The receptors come from a middle-aged woman in good health and CMV-seronegative.

The chain is built from TRBV7-2 and TRBJ2-7, with no clear D. In germline, CDR1 is SGHTA, CDR2 FQGNSA. V shed 2 bases and J shed 5 bases, with 7 bases lying between them. The CDR3 consists of 12 residues. The CDR3 DNA sequence: TGTGCCAGCAGCTTACAGCGCCACGAGCAGTACTTC. This gives the protein CASSLQRHEQYF.

This rearrangement joins TRBV7-9 to TRBJ1-2; D may be TRBD1 (6 bases). Germline CDR1 reads SEHNR; CDR2 reads FQNEAQ (reference sequence). CDR3 length: 17 amino acids. Trimming pared 5 bases from V and 4 bases from J, leaving 23 bases between. The CDR3 protein is CASSPSLGGHISYGYTF. As DNA, the CDR3 is TGTGCCAGCAGCCCCTCTTTAGGGGGACATATAAGCTATGGCTACACCTTC.

The rearrangement uses TRBV2 and TRBJ1-6; no firm D call. V was shortened by 6 bases and J by 0 bases, with 6 bases between the two germline ends. The CDR3 sequence is 14 residues long. Germline-derived CDR1 and CDR2 are SNHLY and FYNNEI. CDR3 nucleotides: TGTGCCAGCAGAGAGAGCTCCTATAATTCACCCCTCCACTTT. Its protein is CASRESSYNSPLHF.

The gene calls are TRBV20-1 and TRBJ2-5; D is unresolved. The CDR3 length is 10 residues. CDR1 and CDR2 (germline): DFQATT, SNEGSKA (reference sequence). V dropped 6 bases and J dropped 5 bases, with 7 bases sitting between them. Here the CDR3 DNA reads TGCAGTGCGACTTGGGAGACCCAGTACTTC. Translation: CSATWETQYF.

The chain carries TRBV19 and TRBJ1-1; D is possibly TRBD1 (5 bases). Per germline, CDR1 LNHDA and CDR2 SQIVND (reference sequence). The CDR3 consists of 10 residues. V lost 5 bases, J lost 11 bases, and 9 bases lay in between. CDR3 coding DNA: TGTGCCAGTAGTCAGGGTCGGGCTTTCTTT. Protein sequence: CASSQGRAFF.

V gene TRBV5-1 combines with J gene TRBJ2-5, with 8 nucleotides matching TRBD1. The germline V gene has CDR1 SGHRS and CDR2 YFSETQ. V lost 0 bases, J lost 5 bases, and 3 bases stayed unmatched. The CDR3 is 14 amino acids. The CDR3 is CASSLGQGYETQYF. The CDR3 DNA reads TGCGCCAGCAGCTTGGGACAGGGGTACGAGACCCAGTACTTC.

The rearrangement joins TRBV7-2 to TRBJ2-7, with D tentatively TRBD1 (6 bases). The CDR3 loop spans 14 amino acids. Germline assignment: CDR1 SGHTA and CDR2 FQGNSA. The ends were cut back, 7 bases at V and 4 bases at J, with 17 bases in the middle. The DNA for the CDR3 is TGTGCCAGCAAAGCAGGCCCGACAGGTTACGAGCAGTACTTC. Its translation is CASKAGPTGYEQYF.

This clone was observed once. The chain couples TRBV7-2 to TRBJ1-3; 7 positions match TRBD1. V was pared by 8 bases and J by 1 base, with 5 bases of the junction left unmatched. CDR1 and CDR2 (germline): SGHTA, FQGNSA. The CDR3 runs 14 residues. CDR3 amino acids: CASGGGISGNTIYF. DNA of the CDR3: TGTGCCAGCGGAGGGGGCATATCTGGAAACACCATATATTTT.

The J gene is TRBJ2-2, the V gene TRBV28; D perhaps matches TRBD2 (5 bases). The CDR3 sequence is 16 residues long. V was pared by 5 bases and J by 0 bases, with 13 bases between. Per germline, CDR1 MDHEN and CDR2 SYDVKM. CDR3 nucleotides: TGTGCCAGCAGTCAATGGGCGGGTACGAACACCGGGGAGCTGTTTTTT. Its translation is CASSQWAGTNTGELFF.

This clone has just one count. V gene TRBV19 combines with J gene TRBJ1-6; D remains ambiguous. The CDR3 runs 17 residues. The germline V gene encodes CDR1 LNHDA and CDR2 SQIVND (reference sequence). V dropped 4 bases and J dropped 7 bases, with 20 bases sitting between them. CDR3 in DNA: TGTGCCAGTAGTACGCAGATGAGGGCAGGATTGAATTCACCCCTCCACTTT. Its translation: CASSTQMRAGLNSPLHF.

V gene TRBV7-9 combines with J gene TRBJ1-2, with D unresolved. Per the germline V gene, CDR1 is SEHNR and CDR2 is FQNEAQ (reference sequence). The germline V and J ends were trimmed by 2 bases and 4 bases, with 11 bases remaining between them. This CDR3 is 14 amino acids long. The CDR3 DNA follows: TGTGCCAGCAGCTTATCAGCGGGGATCTATGGCTACACCTTC. Its protein is CASSLSAGIYGYTF.

The gene calls are TRBV25-1 and TRBJ1-1, with a possible D match to TRBD1 (6 bases). V lost 7 bases and J lost 5, with 14 bases in between. Germline CDR1 MGHDK, CDR2 SYGVNS. The CDR3 consists of 13 residues. The chain's CDR3 is CASKMGAMTEAFF. The CDR3 nucleotides read TGTGCCAGCAAAATGGGGGCTATGACTGAAGCTTTCTTT.

The chain uses TRBV20-1 and TRBJ2-7; TRBD2 matches at 8 bases. Germline loops: CDR1 DFQATT, CDR2 SNEGSKA (reference sequence). Unmatched junction bases numbered 0, after V lost 5 bases and J lost 6 bases. This CDR3 is 10 amino acids long. The CDR3 loop reads CSAAGGEQYF. The CDR3 coding sequence is TGCAGTGCTGCGGGGGGCGAGCAGTACTTC.

The rearrangement links TRBV5-6 to TRBJ2-3; 11 bases are shared with TRBD2. Germline V gives CDR1 SGHDT, CDR2 YYEEEE. V was pared by 5 bases and J by 9 bases, with 11 bases of the junction left unmatched. The CDR3 extends over 15 amino acids. CDR3 bases: TGTGCCAGCAGGGCTAGCGGGGGGCCCCTGTGGACGCAGTATTTT. Protein sequence: CASRASGGPLWTQYF.

The chain employs TRBV5-4 and TRBJ1-3; perhaps TRBD1 as D (6 bases). CDR3 length: 13 residues. Germline V gives CDR1 SGHNT, CDR2 YYREEE (reference sequence). V shed 4 bases and J shed 6 bases, with 11 bases lying between them. CDR3 sequence (DNA): TGTGCCAGCAGCCCGGGACACGAAAACACCATATATTTT. Protein: CASSPGHENTIYF.

The V call is TRBV5-1, the J call TRBJ2-7, with D hard to call. V gave up 4 bases and J gave up 0 bases, with 14 bases separating them. Per germline, CDR1 SGHRS and CDR2 YFSETQ. There are 15 residues in the CDR3. CDR3 in amino acids: CASSLREVNSYEQYF. DNA of the CDR3: TGCGCCAGCAGCCTACGTGAGGTAAACTCCTACGAGCAGTACTTC.

The CDR3 sequence: CASSTLGQVTDTQYF. The CDR3 region has the DNA TGTGCCAGCAGTACCCTCGGACAGGTTACAGATACGCAGTATTTT. The genes are TRBV6-5 and TRBJ2-3, with 7 bases matching TRBD1. The germline V gene encodes CDR1 MNHEY and CDR2 SVGAGI. CDR3 size: 15 residues. V dropped 5 bases and J dropped 3; count of bases not matched to a gene: 8.

V usage is TRBV20-1 and J usage is TRBJ1-1; D gene uncertain. Germline lookup yields CDR1 DFQATT and CDR2 SNEGSKA (reference sequence). CDR3 length: 11 residues. The germline V and J ends were trimmed by 2 bases and 10 bases, with 11 bases remaining between them. CDR3 in amino acids: CSARLRLVAFF. In nucleotides, the CDR3 is TGCAGTGCTAGACTACGTTTGGTAGCTTTCTTT.

The rearrangement uses TRBV29-1 and TRBJ2-1; D is unclear. CDR3 length equals 13 residues. Per the germline V gene, CDR1 is SQVTM and CDR2 is ANQGSEA. Trimming shortened V by 6 bases and J by 8 bases, and 17 bases separated the two germline ends. In nucleotides, the CDR3 is TGCAGCGTCACTATTTCCCCGCGTGATGAGCAGTTCTTC. Translating it yields CSVTISPRDEQFF.

The chain recombines TRBV2 with TRBJ1-5; D is possibly TRBD1 (5 bases). The germline V gene has CDR1 SNHLY and CDR2 FYNNEI. The V gene lost 4 bases and the J gene lost 6 bases, with 16 bases spanning the gap. CDR3 length: 15 residues. CDR3 amino acids: CASSGAGGEGQPQHF. In DNA, the CDR3 is TGTGCCAGCAGTGGGGCTGGAGGGGAGGGTCAGCCCCAGCATTTT.

V gene TRBV5-1 combines with J gene TRBJ1-4; 9 nucleotides agree with TRBD1. Per the germline V gene, CDR1 is SGHRS and CDR2 is YFSETQ. J was trimmed by 7 bases and V by 4 bases; bases with no gene match: 11. The CDR3 contains 16 residues. CDR3 in DNA: TGCGCCAGCAGCCCACTTACAGGGGGCGACTTTGAAAAACTGTTTTTT. This translates into CASSPLTGGDFEKLFF.

The count of this clone is one. V and J are TRBV29-1 and TRBJ1-2; a possible D gene is TRBD1 (5 bases). The germline V gene has CDR1 SQVTM and CDR2 ANQGSEA. This CDR3 has 11 amino acids. V dropped 3 bases and J dropped 8 bases, with 10 bases sitting between them. The CDR3 protein is CSVDRVEGYTF. The CDR3 DNA is TGCAGCGTTGACAGGGTGGAAGGCTACACCTTC.

The rearrangement uses TRBV10-2 and TRBJ1-1; D is possibly TRBD1 (6 bases). Trimming pared 7 bases from V and 1 base from J, leaving 13 bases between. CDR1 is WSHSY, CDR2 SAAADI, per germline. The CDR3 is 14 amino acids. In DNA form, the CDR3 reads TGCGCCAGCACATCGACAGGCCGGAACACTGAAGCTTTCTTT. Translating gives CASTSTGRNTEAFF.

CDR3 sequence: CASSIQGSNTEAFF. As DNA, the CDR3 is TGTGCCAGTAGTATACAGGGATCTAACACTGAAGCTTTCTTT. The chain has TRBV19 and TRBJ1-1, with TRBD1 as a possible D gene (5 bases). Germline CDR1 reads LNHDA; CDR2 reads SQIVND (reference sequence). The CDR3 contains 14 residues. Trimming left V 2 bases short and J 2 bases short, with 9 bases between.

This rearrangement joins TRBV14 to TRBJ1-2; TRBD1 aligns across 8 bases. V was clipped by 2 bases and J by 4 bases; unmatched bases: 6. Germline V gives CDR1 SGHDN, CDR2 FVKESK. This CDR3 is built from 15 residues. The CDR3 spells CASSQYQGAGYGYTF. CDR3 in DNA: TGTGCCAGCAGCCAATATCAGGGGGCAGGCTATGGCTACACCTTC. Supplemented by reference TRBV14 and TRBJ1-2, the full variable domain reads EAGVTQFPSHSVIEKGQTVTLRCDPISGHDNLYWYRRVMGKEIKFLLHFVKESKQDESGMPNNRFLAERTGGTYSTLKVQPAELEDSGVYFCASSQYQGAGYGYTFGSGTRLTVV.

The chain uses TRBV15 and TRBJ2-7, with a tentative D call TRBD2 (6 bases). V lost 0 bases and J 2 bases, leaving 8 bases between the germline ends. The CDR3 spans 14 residues. From germline, CDR1 is LNHNV and CDR2 YYDKDF (reference sequence). The CDR3 sequence is CATSREGLTYEQYF. CDR3 nucleotides: TGTGCCACCAGCAGAGAGGGACTCACCTACGAGCAGTACTTC.

This clone was counted only a few times. V is TRBV7-9 and J is TRBJ1-6; possible D gene TRBD1, 5 bases. Germline lookup yields CDR1 SEHNR and CDR2 FQNEAQ (reference sequence). CDR3 length: 16 residues. V lost 1 base and J lost 7, with 14 bases in between. CDR3 in amino acids: CASSLEWGDRNSPLHF. CDR3 nucleotide sequence: TGTGCCAGCAGCTTAGAATGGGGGGATCGCAATTCACCCCTCCACTTT.

This clone appeared a single time. The rearrangement links TRBV2 to TRBJ1-3, with D uncertain. The V and J ends lost 3 bases and 0 bases respectively, with 9 bases between them. The V gene's germline CDR1 is SNHLY and CDR2 FYNNEI. The CDR3 sequence is 15 residues long. The CDR3 loop is CASSDVVSSGNTIYF. In DNA, the CDR3 is TGTGCCAGCAGTGATGTCGTTTCCTCTGGAAACACCATATATTTT. Using reference TRBV2 and TRBJ1-3 for the parts outside the CDR3, the full variable domain is EPEVTQTPSHQVTQMGQEVILRCVPISNHLYFYWYRQILGQKVEFLVSFYNNEISEKSEIFDDQFSVERPDGSNFTLKIRSTKLEDSAMYFCASSDVVSSGNTIYFGEGSWLTVV.

The chain is built from TRBV28 and TRBJ2-5; the D is unclear. The J call may not be correct, given that the DNA end is closer to TRBJ2-7. The CDR3 totals 11 residues. Germline V gene lookup returns CDR1 MDHEN and CDR2 SYDVKM. The DNA of the CDR3 is TGTGCCAGCAGTTTAACCTACGAGCAGTACTTC. Its translation is CASSLTYEQYF.

This chain uses TRBV13 with TRBJ2-1; possibly TRBD2 for D (7 bases). The V end lost 5 bases, the J end lost 7 bases, and 18 bases lay between the germline ends. The CDR3 sequence is 15 residues long. The V gene's germline CDR1 is PRHDT and CDR2 FYEKMQ (reference sequence). For the CDR3, the DNA is TGTGCCAGCAGCAAAACGGGGGGCCGGGAAAATGAGCAGTTCTTC. The encoded protein is CASSKTGGRENEQFF.